The source of this T cell receptor beta chain is a study of vaccination and CD4 T cells after COVID-19. Oncomine TCR Beta short-read sequencing was applied to DNA from cultured CD4+ T cells. TCRdb re-called the PCR reads through MiXCR, storing one row per CDR3 protein. The data hold some 17,000 distinct CDR3 sequences, with about 51% observed a single time. Study-wide findings and caveats: The study found median SARS-CoV-2-reactive clonotypes rising from 21 to 38, not significantly. For convalescent patients, a median around 90% of reactive clones surfaced exclusively after vaccination.

As for time point: late sampling 161 to 241 days after vaccination in a few convalescent patients. Treatment denoted: approximately 10-day PBMC culture with coronavirus spike peptide pools or control peptides (ViraFEST assay). Cultures got half-medium changes with IL-2 on days 3 and 7. Negative selection purified CD4+ T cells after about nine days of culture. The CDR3 runs 12 residues. The ends were cut back, 5 bases at V and 5 bases at J, with 12 bases in the middle. CDR1 and CDR2 from the germline V gene are DFQATT and SNEGSKA (reference sequence). This clonotype was recorded a few times. Its antigen remains unidentified.

The sample here was CD4+ T cells from blood, cultured in vitro, taken about 7 months after SARS-CoV-2 vaccination. This sequence joins TRBV20-1 and TRBJ1-2; D unclear. This TCR came from a human donor who had recovered from COVID-19. The CDR3 region is CSAPSTPYGYTF. The DNA of the CDR3 is TGCAGTGCTCCTTCGACGCCTTATGGCTACACCTTC.